This T cell receptor (beta chain) was profiled in a study of T cells in localized non-small cell lung cancer. CDR1 is LNHDA, CDR2 SQIVND, per germline (reference sequence). The CDR3 extends over 14 amino acids. V lost 2 bases and J 4 bases, leaving 11 bases between the germline ends. Method: immunoSEQ multiplex PCR; TCRdb's copy keeps in-frame clones and lacks some. Of 70,000 to 80,000 clones in the sample, more than 75% were seen once. This clone has only a few counts. Its antigen is currently unknown. Notes on the study in general: Tumor trailed uninvolved adjacent lung in T cell clonality, which peaked there. A median of around 58 clones ranked among the top 100 in tumor appeared in adjacent lung. Higher T cell density in the blood was associated with longer overall survival, whereas higher adjacent-lung clonality associated with shorter survival.

This material consisted of peripheral blood, taken before any cancer treatment. This clonotype was sampled from a woman aged 40-69 years with stage I squamous cell lung carcinoma. The chain joins TRBV19 to TRBJ1-1; a possible D gene is TRBD1 (6 bases). The CDR3 protein is CASSIQGRSTEAFF. In nucleotides, the CDR3 is TGTGCCAGTAGTATACAGGGGCGGAGCACTGAAGCTTTCTTT.